In its sample, the clone carrying this T cell receptor (beta chain) was seen a few times. Its specificity is unknown. cDNA libraries for TCR alpha and TCR beta, carrying sample barcodes and UMIs, came from 5'RACE with constant-segment primers. TCRdb re-called the 5' RACE reads with MiXCR, one entry per CDR3 protein. The sample has around 55,000 distinct CDR3 sequences, around a tenth seen once. The data belong to a study of T-cell memory formation after mild COVID-19. Study-level background: For the most part, TCR clusters were specific to one donor. Study-level points and caveats: Clones which contracted sat mainly in CM and EM if CD4+, and in EMRA if CD8+. The appearance of some responding clones in pre-infection memory suggested that cross-reactive memory joined.

Germline-derived CDR1 and CDR2 are SGHNT and YENEEA. V lost 3 bases to trimming and J lost 4 bases, with 7 bases between them. The CDR3 extends over 13 amino acids. The rearrangement joins TRBV11-3 to TRBJ2-1; no firm D call. The sequenced sample was PBMCs or a T cell subset sorted from them (not recorded which). The receptor was derived from a man younger than 35 who had mild COVID-19 (a few samples of this study predate the infection). Cell type and time point are not known. CDR3 in DNA: TGTGCCAGCAGCTTCAGACCTTACAATGAGCAGTTCTTC. This encodes CASSFRPYNEQFF.